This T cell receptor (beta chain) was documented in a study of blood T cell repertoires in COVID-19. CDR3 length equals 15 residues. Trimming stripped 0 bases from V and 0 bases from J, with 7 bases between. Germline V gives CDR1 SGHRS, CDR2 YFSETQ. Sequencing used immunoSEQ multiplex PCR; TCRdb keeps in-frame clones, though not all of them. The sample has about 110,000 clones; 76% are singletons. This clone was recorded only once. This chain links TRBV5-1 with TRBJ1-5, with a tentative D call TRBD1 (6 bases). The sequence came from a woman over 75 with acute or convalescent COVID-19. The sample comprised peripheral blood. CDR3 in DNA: TGCGCCAGCAGCTTGGGGACAGATAGCAATCAGCCCCAGCATTTT. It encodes CASSLGTDSNQPQHF.